The clone carrying this TCR beta chain appeared many times. The entry originates in a study of T cells after yellow fever vaccination. V was shortened by 0 bases and J by 4 bases, with 9 bases between the two germline ends. The germline V gene encodes CDR1 DFQATT and CDR2 SNEGSKA (reference sequence). The CDR3 is 14 residues long. UMIs were added to TCR cDNA along with a universal primer site when it was made by 5'RACE template switching. TCRdb recomputed calls from the 5' RACE reads with MiXCR, one row per CDR3 protein. This sample has hundreds of thousands of distinct CDR3 sequences, with approximately 5.7% found just once.

J is TRBJ1-4 and V is TRBV20-1; D gene ambiguous. The sequence was collected from a man aged 25-40 years who received the YFV17D yellow fever vaccine. Sequencing used PBMCs, obtained 5 days after the yellow fever booster vaccination. The CDR3 DNA follows: TGCAGTGCTAGAGAGGTGCTGGATAATGAAAAACTGTTTTTT. Protein: CSAREVLDNEKLFF.